Listed below are T cell receptor beta chains from one sample, sequenced in a study of T cells in localized non-small cell lung cancer. TCRdb's copy holds only in-frame clones and misses some; the assay was immunoSEQ multiplex PCR. This table has nearly 25,000 clones, approximately 86% appearing once. The source was peripheral blood, collected before any cancer treatment. The receptors derive from a male donor older than 55 with stage II squamous cell lung carcinoma. The CDR3 runs from the conserved cysteine through the conserved F or W. Each record gives: J gene, CDR3 length, D gene, clone size, V gene, CDR3 DNA, CDR3 protein. D genes are given only for firm matches. The size of a clone is reported for some rows only, either as once, few or many, or as a class for expanded clones.

j_call: TRBJ2-2; cdr3_length: 14; d_call: -; clone_size: few; v_call: TRBV5-1; cdr3_nt: TGCGCCAGCAGCCCCGACGGTTCCACCGGGGAGCTGTTTTTT; cdr3_aa: CASSPDGSTGELFF
j_call: TRBJ2-7; cdr3_length: 12; d_call: TRBD1; clone_size: -; v_call: TRBV29-1; cdr3_nt: TGCAGCGCCAGTAGCGACAGGGGAGAGCAGTACTTC; cdr3_aa: CSASSDRGEQYF
j_call: TRBJ2-7; cdr3_length: 13; d_call: -; clone_size: once; v_call: TRBV27; cdr3_nt: TGTGCCAGCAGACCCGTCCAGGCGGGGGAGCAGTACTTC; cdr3_aa: CASRPVQAGEQYF
j_call: TRBJ1-2; cdr3_length: 11; d_call: -; clone_size: -; v_call: TRBV6-5; cdr3_nt: TGTGCCAGCAGTGGCCTTGGTGGCTACACCTTC; cdr3_aa: CASSGLGGYTF
j_call: TRBJ2-1; cdr3_length: 15; d_call: TRBD2; clone_size: -; v_call: TRBV27; cdr3_nt: TGTGCCAGCAGTTCGCTAGCGGGGGGTGAGAATGAGCAGTTCTTC; cdr3_aa: CASSSLAGGENEQFF
j_call: TRBJ2-1; cdr3_length: 15; d_call: -; clone_size: -; v_call: TRBV4-1; cdr3_nt: TGCGCCAGCAGCCAAGGCCTAAGCTCCTACAATGAGCAGTTCTTC; cdr3_aa: CASSQGLSSYNEQFF
j_call: TRBJ2-1; cdr3_length: 15; d_call: -; clone_size: -; v_call: TRBV5-1; cdr3_nt: TGCGCCAGCAGCTTGCATCCGGTGTCCTACAATGAGCAGTTCTTC; cdr3_aa: CASSLHPVSYNEQFF
j_call: TRBJ2-7; cdr3_length: 14; d_call: TRBD2; clone_size: once; v_call: TRBV30; cdr3_nt: TGTGCCTGGAGCGCACTAGCGGGTGCAGGGGAGCAGTACTTC; cdr3_aa: CAWSALAGAGEQYF
j_call: TRBJ2-1; cdr3_length: 14; d_call: -; clone_size: -; v_call: TRBV10-1; cdr3_nt: TGCGCCAGCAGTCCCCAGGGCTCCTACAATGAGCAGTTCTTC; cdr3_aa: CASSPQGSYNEQFF
j_call: TRBJ1-1; cdr3_length: 14; d_call: -; clone_size: few; v_call: TRBV29-1; cdr3_nt: TGCAGGGCGGACACAGGGAGCATGAACACTGAAGCTTTCTTT; cdr3_aa: CRADTGSMNTEAFF
j_call: TRBJ1-1; cdr3_length: 15; d_call: -; clone_size: -; v_call: TRBV6-1; cdr3_nt: TGTGCCAGCAGAGCAGACACAGGTATGAACACTGAAGCTTTCTTT; cdr3_aa: CASRADTGMNTEAFF
j_call: TRBJ1-1; cdr3_length: 15; d_call: TRBD1; clone_size: -; v_call: TRBV7-3; cdr3_nt: TGTGCCAGCAGCCCAACAGGGGGGACGATAACTGAAGCTTTCTTT; cdr3_aa: CASSPTGGTITEAFF
j_call: TRBJ2-7; cdr3_length: 15; d_call: -; clone_size: -; v_call: TRBV7-8; cdr3_nt: TGTGCCAGCAGCTCCTACGAACAGGGATCCTACGAGCAGTACTTC; cdr3_aa: CASSSYEQGSYEQYF
j_call: TRBJ2-7; cdr3_length: 16; d_call: TRBD2; clone_size: -; v_call: TRBV19; cdr3_nt: TGTGCCAGTAGTATCCCGATAGCGGGGGGGCCCTACGAGCAGTACTTC; cdr3_aa: CASSIPIAGGPYEQYF
j_call: TRBJ1-5; cdr3_length: 15; d_call: -; clone_size: -; v_call: TRBV27; cdr3_nt: TGTGCCAGCAGCTTCAGCAGGGGTCTCAATCAGCCCCAGCATTTT; cdr3_aa: CASSFSRGLNQPQHF
j_call: TRBJ2-7; cdr3_length: 13; d_call: -; clone_size: -; v_call: TRBV29-1; cdr3_nt: TGCAGCGTTGCGCGGTCGATCTCCTACGAGCAGTACTTC; cdr3_aa: CSVARSISYEQYF
j_call: TRBJ2-7; cdr3_length: 12; d_call: -; clone_size: -; v_call: TRBV7-2; cdr3_nt: TGTGCCAGCAGCTTGGGCAGGGGCTTAAAATACTTC; cdr3_aa: CASSLGRGLKYF
j_call: TRBJ2-2; cdr3_length: 16; d_call: TRBD1; clone_size: -; v_call: TRBV7-9; cdr3_nt: TGTGCCAGCAGCTTCCGACAGGGAGCGAACACCGGGGAGCTGTTTTTT; cdr3_aa: CASSFRQGANTGELFF
j_call: TRBJ2-2; cdr3_length: 14; d_call: -; clone_size: -; v_call: TRBV7-9; cdr3_nt: TGTGCCAGCAGCTTAGCGGATAACACCGGGGAGCTGTTTTTT; cdr3_aa: CASSLADNTGELFF
j_call: TRBJ2-7; cdr3_length: 12; d_call: -; clone_size: -; v_call: TRBV6-5; cdr3_nt: TGTGCCAGCAGAACAGGGATCTACGAGCAGTACTTC; cdr3_aa: CASRTGIYEQYF
j_call: TRBJ2-2; cdr3_length: 19; d_call: -; clone_size: -; v_call: TRBV5-6; cdr3_nt: TGTGCCAGCAGCTGGGGGGGCCTCCGGTGGCAGGGTAACACCGGGGAGCTGTTTTTT; cdr3_aa: CASSWGGLRWQGNTGELFF
j_call: TRBJ2-1; cdr3_length: 12; d_call: -; clone_size: -; v_call: TRBV5-5; cdr3_nt: TGTGCCAGCAGCTTGGACCCCGGGCCACAGTTCTTC; cdr3_aa: CASSLDPGPQFF
j_call: TRBJ1-1; cdr3_length: 12; d_call: -; clone_size: -; v_call: TRBV5-6; cdr3_nt: TGTGCCAGCAGTTTCGGACAGTTTGAAGCTTTCTTT; cdr3_aa: CASSFGQFEAFF
j_call: TRBJ1-4; cdr3_length: 15; d_call: TRBD1; clone_size: -; v_call: TRBV2; cdr3_nt: TGTGCCAGCAGCGCCGGGACAGGGACTAATGAAAAACTGTTTTTT; cdr3_aa: CASSAGTGTNEKLFF
j_call: TRBJ2-7; cdr3_length: 17; d_call: TRBD1; clone_size: few; v_call: TRBV18; cdr3_nt: TGTGCCAGCTCACCAGAAATAAGTTCGGACAGGACCTACGAGCAGTACTTC; cdr3_aa: CASSPEISSDRTYEQYF
j_call: TRBJ2-2; cdr3_length: 13; d_call: -; clone_size: -; v_call: TRBV11-3; cdr3_nt: TGTGCCAGCAGCTTAAGGGGGACTGGGGAGCTGTTTTTT; cdr3_aa: CASSLRGTGELFF
j_call: TRBJ2-2; cdr3_length: 12; d_call: TRBD1; clone_size: -; v_call: TRBV7-9; cdr3_nt: TGTGCCAGCAGCCAGGACAGGAGAGAGCTGTTTTTT; cdr3_aa: CASSQDRRELFF
j_call: TRBJ2-7; cdr3_length: 14; d_call: -; clone_size: -; v_call: TRBV5-8; cdr3_nt: TGTGCCAGCAGCGCGGGTTTTGGGACCTACGAGCAGTACTTC; cdr3_aa: CASSAGFGTYEQYF
j_call: TRBJ2-2; cdr3_length: 15; d_call: -; clone_size: -; v_call: TRBV9; cdr3_nt: TGTGCCAGCAGCCGTCAGGGCGCGAACACCGGGGAGCTGTTTTTT; cdr3_aa: CASSRQGANTGELFF
j_call: TRBJ1-1; cdr3_length: 12; d_call: -; clone_size: -; v_call: TRBV19; cdr3_nt: TGTGCCAGTAGTTGGTTGGACACTGAAGCTTTCTTT; cdr3_aa: CASSWLDTEAFF
j_call: TRBJ2-1; cdr3_length: 14; d_call: TRBD2; clone_size: once; v_call: TRBV7-2; cdr3_nt: TGTGCCAGCACCATACCTAGCGGGGGATGGGAGCAGTTCTTC; cdr3_aa: CASTIPSGGWEQFF
j_call: TRBJ2-5; cdr3_length: 15; d_call: TRBD1; clone_size: -; v_call: TRBV7-2; cdr3_nt: TGTGCCAGCAGCCCCTCAAGAACAGGGGAGCGAACCCAGTACTTC; cdr3_aa: CASSPSRTGERTQYF
j_call: TRBJ2-7; cdr3_length: 15; d_call: TRBD2; clone_size: few; v_call: TRBV7-2; cdr3_nt: TGTGCCAGCACCGAGAGTAGCGGGGGCTCCTACGAGCAGTACTTC; cdr3_aa: CASTESSGGSYEQYF
j_call: TRBJ1-3; cdr3_length: 15; d_call: TRBD1; clone_size: few; v_call: TRBV15; cdr3_nt: TGTGCCACCAGCCCCGGACAGGGTAGTAGAAACACCATATATTTT; cdr3_aa: CATSPGQGSRNTIYF
j_call: TRBJ2-7; cdr3_length: 12; d_call: TRBD1; clone_size: -; v_call: TRBV4-3; cdr3_nt: TGCGCCAGCAGCCGGGACAGACGCGAGCAGTACTTC; cdr3_aa: CASSRDRREQYF
j_call: TRBJ1-2; cdr3_length: 11; d_call: -; clone_size: -; v_call: TRBV30; cdr3_nt: TGTGCCTGTGAACAGGGAGATGGCTACACCTTC; cdr3_aa: CACEQGDGYTF
j_call: TRBJ1-2; cdr3_length: 13; d_call: -; clone_size: -; v_call: TRBV7-2; cdr3_nt: TGTGCCAGCAGCTTACAGGAAGTCGATGGCTACACCTTC; cdr3_aa: CASSLQEVDGYTF
j_call: TRBJ1-2; cdr3_length: 13; d_call: -; clone_size: -; v_call: TRBV25-1; cdr3_nt: TGTGCCAGCTCCCTAGGGGGGGGCTATGGCTACACCTTC; cdr3_aa: CASSLGGGYGYTF
j_call: TRBJ2-1; cdr3_length: 13; d_call: -; clone_size: -; v_call: TRBV5-1; cdr3_nt: TGCGCCAGCAGCTTGGGGACAACCCCTGAGCAGTTCTTC; cdr3_aa: CASSLGTTPEQFF
j_call: TRBJ1-5; cdr3_length: 16; d_call: TRBD1; clone_size: -; v_call: TRBV4-1; cdr3_nt: TGCGCCAGCAGCCAAGGGGGGACAGAGTACAATCAGCCCCAGCATTTT; cdr3_aa: CASSQGGTEYNQPQHF